What follows are 16 T cell receptor beta chains derived from one specimen sequenced in a study of neurological immune-mediated disorders. TCRdb re-called the 5' RACE reads with MiXCR, one entry per CDR3 protein. The data contain roughly 45,000 distinct CDR3 sequences, roughly 13% of them singletons. As to time point: longitudinal time-point 3. Sequencing was performed on PBMCs. The receptors were gathered from a man aged 25 to 40 in good health.

V usage is TRBV7-3 and J usage is TRBJ1-1; 7 bases agree with TRBD1. This CDR3 has 17 residues. Germline lookup yields CDR1 SGHTA and CDR2 FQGTGA. Unmatched junction bases numbered 13, after V lost 1 base and J lost 5 bases. Here the CDR3 reads CASSLNPPTTGKTEAFF. In nucleotides, the CDR3 is TGTGCCAGCAGCTTAAACCCCCCTACGACAGGGAAAACTGAAGCTTTCTTT.

This clonotype showed up many times. The chain is built from TRBV7-2 and TRBJ2-5; perhaps TRBD2 as D (6 bases). The CDR3 runs to 14 residues. Germline lookup yields CDR1 SGHTA and CDR2 FQGNSA. Trimming left V 1 base short and J 2 bases short, with 8 bases between. The CDR3 DNA follows: TGTGCCAGCAGCTTAGGCGGGACTCAAGAGACCCAGTACTTC. Its translation is CASSLGGTQETQYF.

This clonotype was picked up many times. This sequence joins TRBV7-2 and TRBJ2-7, with TRBD1 as a possible D gene (5 bases). Germline V gives CDR1 SGHTA, CDR2 FQGNSA. The V and J ends lost 1 base and 2 bases respectively, with 9 bases between them. CDR3 size: 14 residues. This chain's CDR3 is CASSLVQGTYEQYF. DNA for the CDR3: TGTGCCAGCAGCTTAGTCCAGGGTACCTACGAGCAGTACTTC.

This clonotype was counted at least ten times. This chain links TRBV28 with TRBJ2-1, with D possibly TRBD2 on 5 matching bases. V was cut by 1 base and J by 7 bases, with 8 bases left in between. The CDR3 covers 13 residues. In germline, CDR1 is MDHEN, CDR2 SYDVKM. CDR3 sequence: CASSLFSENEQFF. The CDR3 DNA sequence: TGTGCCAGCAGTTTATTTAGCGAGAATGAGCAGTTCTTC.

Many counts were recorded for this clonotype. The rearrangement joins TRBV5-5 to TRBJ1-5, with no clear D. The CDR3 consists of 14 residues. Germline-derived CDR1 and CDR2 are SGHKS and YYEKEE (reference sequence). Deletions cut 4 bases from V and 0 bases from J, with 8 bases between. CDR3: CASSPYSSNQPQHF. The CDR3 DNA reads TGTGCCAGCAGCCCCTACAGTAGCAATCAGCCCCAGCATTTT. Complete variable domain (other parts from reference TRBV5-5 and TRBJ1-5): DAGVTQSPTHLIKTRGQQVTLRCSPISGHKSVSWYQQVLGQGPQFIFQYYEKEERGRGNFPDRFSARQFPNYSSELNVNALLLGDSALYLCASSPYSSNQPQHFGDGTRLSIL.

The sample holds many counts of this clonotype. The chain is built from TRBV5-1 and TRBJ2-7, with no clear D. V lost 3 bases and J 1 base, leaving 8 bases between the germline ends. CDR1 is SGHRS, CDR2 YFSETQ, per germline. The CDR3 has 13 amino acids. CDR3 residues: CASSWTVSYEQYF. In DNA form, the CDR3 reads TGCGCCAGCAGCTGGACGGTTTCCTACGAGCAGTACTTC.

V gene TRBV12-3 or TRBV12-4 combines with J gene TRBJ1-5, with D unclear. Trimming took off 6 bases at V and 6 bases at J, with 18 bases between the two ends. The CDR3 covers 15 residues. In DNA form, the CDR3 reads TGTGCCAGCAGCCCTGGGGTGGGAGCGATTCAGCCCCAGCATTTT. Its protein product is CASSPGVGAIQPQHF.

There are many counts of this clonotype. The chain has TRBV5-1 and TRBJ2-7; no definite D call. CDR1 and CDR2 (germline): SGHRS, YFSETQ. Trimming removed 2 bases at V and 2 bases at J, with 23 bases between. This CDR3 is built from 18 residues. The CDR3 loop reads CASSLRPPTVMSTYEQYF. The CDR3, as DNA: TGCGCCAGCAGCTTACGGCCGCCAACGGTAATGAGCACCTACGAGCAGTACTTC.

This clonotype was detected ten times or more. The CDR3 here is CAIRGGSGNIQYF. The DNA for the CDR3 is TGTGCCATCAGAGGGGGTTCTGGAAACATTCAGTACTTC. The rearrangement uses TRBV10-3 and TRBJ2-4; a weak D match, TRBD1 (6 bases). The CDR3 is 13 amino acids. Germline CDR1 ENHRY, CDR2 SYGVKD. The V end lost 6 bases, the J end lost 6 bases, and 12 bases lay between the germline ends.

This clonotype was counted between two and nine times. V and J are TRBV19 and TRBJ2-7, with 7 bases fitting TRBD1. This CDR3 region has 14 residues. Germline CDR1 LNHDA, CDR2 SQIVND (reference sequence). The J segment lost 3 bases and the V segment lost 5 bases, leaving 7 bases of the junction unmatched. CDR3 in amino acids: CASSHPQGIYEQYF. The CDR3 DNA is TGTGCCAGTAGTCATCCACAGGGGATCTACGAGCAGTACTTC.

This clonotype was seen many times. The rearrangement joins TRBV4-1 to TRBJ2-7, with a possible D match to TRBD1 (6 bases). The CDR3 loop spans 12 amino acids. Trimming removed 4 bases at V and 6 bases at J, with 10 bases between. Per germline, CDR1 MGHRA and CDR2 YSYEKL. DNA of the CDR3: TGCGCCAGCAGCCCTGGGACATCCGAGCAGTACTTC. Translated: CASSPGTSEQYF.

This clonotype has a count of ten or more. The chain links TRBV5-1 to TRBJ1-1; D not resolved. Trimming stripped 1 base from V and 1 base from J, with 8 bases between. This CDR3 contains 14 residues. Germline assignment: CDR1 SGHRS and CDR2 YFSETQ. CDR3 loop: CASSLSLPNTEAFF. The CDR3 DNA reads TGCGCCAGCAGCTTGTCCTTACCGAACACTGAAGCTTTCTTT.

Ten or more counts support this clonotype. The CDR3 DNA is TGTGCCAGCAGCTTGGTAGCGAGCACAGATACGCAGTATTTT. Translation: CASSLVASTDTQYF. The rearrangement uses TRBV5-6 and TRBJ2-3; possibly TRBD2 for D (5 bases). Germline CDR1 is SGHDT and CDR2 is YYEEEE. CDR3 length equals 14 residues. V gave up 0 bases and J gave up 0 bases, with 5 bases separating them.

The table lists this clonotype with a few counts. The rearrangement links TRBV6-5 to TRBJ2-6; no clear D. Germline lookup yields CDR1 MNHEY and CDR2 SVGAGI. Between the trimmed V and J ends, which lost 5 bases and 4 bases, there was a span of 12 bases. The CDR3 spans 15 residues. The CDR3 DNA is TGTGCCAGCAGTACCAATCCTGTGGGGGCCAACGTCCTGACTTTC. This gives the protein CASSTNPVGANVLTF.

Remarks on this clonotype: A much larger clone sits a single nucleotide away, making a read error possible. V gene TRBV10-1 combines with J gene TRBJ2-1; TRBD2 aligns across 14 bases. Per the germline V gene, CDR1 is WNHNN and CDR2 is SYGVQD (reference sequence). This CDR3 comprises 13 residues. The CDR3 region is CDSSHGTSGSKFF. The DNA for the CDR3 is TGCGACAGCAGCCATGGGACTAGCGGGAGTAAGTTCTTC.

This clonotype was counted ten times or more. CDR3 nucleotides: TGCGCCAGCAGCTTGGGTAGCAGATCAACTAATGAAAAACTGTTTTTT. Amino acids: CASSLGSRSTNEKLFF. The V and J genes are TRBV5-1 and TRBJ1-4; no reliable D call. CDR3 length: 16 residues. Germline V gene data show CDR1 as SGHRS and CDR2 as YFSETQ. V was shortened by 0 bases and J by 0 bases, with 9 bases between the two germline ends. The whole variable domain, filled in from reference TRBV5-1 and TRBJ1-4, reads KAGVTQTPRYLIKTRGQQVTLSCSPISGHRSVSWYQQTPGQGLQFLFEYFSETQRNKGNFPGRFSGRQFSNSRSEMNVSTLELGDSALYLCASSLGSRSTNEKLFFGSGTQLSVL.